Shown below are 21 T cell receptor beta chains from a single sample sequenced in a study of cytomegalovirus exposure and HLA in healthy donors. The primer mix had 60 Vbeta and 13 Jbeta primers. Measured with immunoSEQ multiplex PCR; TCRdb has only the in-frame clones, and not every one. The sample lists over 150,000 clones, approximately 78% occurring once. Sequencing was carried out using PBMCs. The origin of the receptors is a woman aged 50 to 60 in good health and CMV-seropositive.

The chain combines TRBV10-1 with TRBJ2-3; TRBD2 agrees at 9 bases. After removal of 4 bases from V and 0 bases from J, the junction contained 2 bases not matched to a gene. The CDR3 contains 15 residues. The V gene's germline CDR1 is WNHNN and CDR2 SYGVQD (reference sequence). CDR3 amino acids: CASSVTSGSTDTQYF. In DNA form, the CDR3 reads TGCGCCAGCAGTGTCACTAGCGGGAGCACAGATACGCAGTATTTT.

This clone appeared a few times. CDR3 nucleotides: TGTGCCAGCAGCGTGAGAATGAACACTGAAGCTTTCTTT. Translation: CASSVRMNTEAFF. The chain combines TRBV7-8 with TRBJ1-1; D gene unclear. This CDR3 is 13 amino acids long. The V end was cut by 5 bases, the J end by 0 bases, with 7 bases between. From germline, CDR1 is SGHVS and CDR2 FQNEAQ.

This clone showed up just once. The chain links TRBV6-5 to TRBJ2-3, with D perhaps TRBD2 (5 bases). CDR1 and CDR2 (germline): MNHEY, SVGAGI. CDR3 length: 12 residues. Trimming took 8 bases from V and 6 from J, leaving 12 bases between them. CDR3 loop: CASGRGRDTQYF. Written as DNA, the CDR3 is TGTGCCAGCGGTCGAGGGCGGGATACGCAGTATTTT.

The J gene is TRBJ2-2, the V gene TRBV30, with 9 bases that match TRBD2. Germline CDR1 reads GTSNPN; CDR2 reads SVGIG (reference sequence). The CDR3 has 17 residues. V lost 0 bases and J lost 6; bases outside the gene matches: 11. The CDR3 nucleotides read TGTGCCTGGAGTGTATACAGCGGGAGGTTAAATGCCGGGGAGCTGTTTTTT. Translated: CAWSVYSGRLNAGELFF. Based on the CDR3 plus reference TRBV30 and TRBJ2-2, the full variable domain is SQTIHQWPATLVQPVGSPLSLECTVEGTSNPNLYWYRQAAGRGLQLLFYSVGIGQISSEVPQNLSASRPQDRQFILSSKKLLLSDSGFYLCAWSVYSGRLNAGELFFGEGSRLTVL.

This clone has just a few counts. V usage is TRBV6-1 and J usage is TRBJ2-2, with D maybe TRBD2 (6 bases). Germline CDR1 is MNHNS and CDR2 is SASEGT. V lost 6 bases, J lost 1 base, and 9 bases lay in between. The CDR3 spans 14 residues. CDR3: CASSVEGNTGELFF. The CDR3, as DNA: TGTGCCAGCAGCGTGGAGGGGAACACCGGGGAGCTGTTTTTT.

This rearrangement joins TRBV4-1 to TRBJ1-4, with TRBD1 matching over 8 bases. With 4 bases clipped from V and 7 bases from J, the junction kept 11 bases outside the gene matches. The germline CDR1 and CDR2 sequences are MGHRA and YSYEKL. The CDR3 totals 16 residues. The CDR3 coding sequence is TGCGCCAGCAGCCGACTGCCGGGACAGGCTAGTGAAAAACTGTTTTTT. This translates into CASSRLPGQASEKLFF.

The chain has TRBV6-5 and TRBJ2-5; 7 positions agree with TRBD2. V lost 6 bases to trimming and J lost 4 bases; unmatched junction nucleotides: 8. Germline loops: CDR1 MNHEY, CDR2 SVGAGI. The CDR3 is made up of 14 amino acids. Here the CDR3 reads CASRPSVAGETQYF. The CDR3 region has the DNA TGTGCCAGCAGACCCTCGGTAGCGGGAGAGACCCAGTACTTC.

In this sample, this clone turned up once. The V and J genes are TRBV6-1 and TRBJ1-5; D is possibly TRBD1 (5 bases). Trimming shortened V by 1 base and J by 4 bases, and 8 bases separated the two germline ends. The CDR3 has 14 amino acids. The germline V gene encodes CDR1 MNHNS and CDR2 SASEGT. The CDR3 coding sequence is TGTGCCAGCAGTGAAGGGGGCCCAAATCAGCCCCAGCATTTT. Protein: CASSEGGPNQPQHF.

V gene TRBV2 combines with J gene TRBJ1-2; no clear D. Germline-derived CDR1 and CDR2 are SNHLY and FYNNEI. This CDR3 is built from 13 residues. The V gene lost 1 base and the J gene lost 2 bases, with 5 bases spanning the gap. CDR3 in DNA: TGTGCCAGCAGTGAAGATCTGAACTATGGCTACACCTTC. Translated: CASSEDLNYGYTF.

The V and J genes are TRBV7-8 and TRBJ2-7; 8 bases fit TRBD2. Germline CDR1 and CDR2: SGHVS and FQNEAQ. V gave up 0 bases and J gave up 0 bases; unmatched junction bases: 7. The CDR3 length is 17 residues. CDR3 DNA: TGTGCCAGCAGCTTAGCGGGCGGGGGGAAGTTCTCCTACGAGCAGTACTTC. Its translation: CASSLAGGGKFSYEQYF.

The DNA of the CDR3 is TGTGCCAGCAACCCAGGACTAGAAATTACAGAGACCCAGTACTTC. Residues: CASNPGLEITETQYF. The chain couples TRBV9 to TRBJ2-5; 7 nucleotides line up with TRBD2. The V segment lost 6 bases and the J segment 4 bases; nucleotides outside the gene matches: 12. The CDR3 length is 15 residues. Germline V CDR1 and CDR2: SGDLS, YYNGEE. Complete variable domain (other parts from reference TRBV9 and TRBJ2-5): DSGVTQTPKHLITATGQRVTLRCSPRSGDLSVYWYQQSLDQGLQFLIQYYNGEERAKGNILERFSAQQFPDLHSELNLSSLELGDSALYFCASNPGLEITETQYFGPGTRLLVL.

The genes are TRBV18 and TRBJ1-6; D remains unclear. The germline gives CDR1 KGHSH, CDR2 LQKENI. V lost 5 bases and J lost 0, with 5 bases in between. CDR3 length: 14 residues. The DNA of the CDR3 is TGTGCCAGCTCATCCGGCTCCTATAATTCACCCCTCCACTTT. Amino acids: CASSSGSYNSPLHF.

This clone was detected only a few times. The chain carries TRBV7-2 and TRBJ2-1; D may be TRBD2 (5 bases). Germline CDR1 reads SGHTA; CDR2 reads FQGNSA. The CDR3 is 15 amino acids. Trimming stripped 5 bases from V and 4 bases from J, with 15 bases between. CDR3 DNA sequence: TGTGCCAGCAGCGCTAGAGCCGGAGGATACAATGAGCAGTTCTTC. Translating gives CASSARAGGYNEQFF.

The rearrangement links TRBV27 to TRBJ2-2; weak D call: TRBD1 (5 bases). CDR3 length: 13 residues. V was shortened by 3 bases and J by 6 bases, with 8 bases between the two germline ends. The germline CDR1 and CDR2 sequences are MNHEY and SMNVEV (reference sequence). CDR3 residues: CASSFWGSGELFF. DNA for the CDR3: TGTGCCAGCAGTTTTTGGGGCTCCGGGGAGCTGTTTTTT.

The CDR3 DNA is TGTGCCAGCAGTTTAGACCCGCAGGGGCGATACGAGCAGTACTTC. Residues: CASSLDPQGRYEQYF. The V gene is TRBV28, the J gene TRBJ2-7, with D perhaps matching TRBD1 (6 bases). The germline V and J ends were trimmed by 2 bases and 4 bases, with 15 bases remaining between them. The germline V gene encodes CDR1 MDHEN and CDR2 SYDVKM. The CDR3 length is 15 residues. The full variable domain, with the rest looked up from reference TRBV28 and TRBJ2-7, is DVKVTQSSRYLVKRTGEKVFLECVQDMDHENMFWYRQDPGLGLRLIYFSYDVKMKEKGDIPEGYSVSREKKERFSLILESASTNQTSMYLCASSLDPQGRYEQYFGPGTRLTVT.

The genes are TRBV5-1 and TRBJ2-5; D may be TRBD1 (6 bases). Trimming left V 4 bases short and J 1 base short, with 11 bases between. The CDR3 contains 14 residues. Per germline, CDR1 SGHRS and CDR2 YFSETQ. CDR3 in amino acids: CASSHLGAQETQYF. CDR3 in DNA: TGCGCCAGCAGCCACTTGGGGGCCCAAGAGACCCAGTACTTC. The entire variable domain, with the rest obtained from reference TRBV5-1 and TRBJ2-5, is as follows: KAGVTQTPRYLIKTRGQQVTLSCSPISGHRSVSWYQQTPGQGLQFLFEYFSETQRNKGNFPGRFSGRQFSNSRSEMNVSTLELGDSALYLCASSHLGAQETQYFGPGTRLLVL.

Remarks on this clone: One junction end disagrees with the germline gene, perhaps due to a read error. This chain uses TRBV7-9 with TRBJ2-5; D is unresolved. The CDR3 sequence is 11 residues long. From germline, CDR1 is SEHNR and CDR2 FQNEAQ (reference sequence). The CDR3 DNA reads TGTTCCAGCAGCTCCCTAGGGACCCAGTACTTC. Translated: CSSSSLGTQYF.

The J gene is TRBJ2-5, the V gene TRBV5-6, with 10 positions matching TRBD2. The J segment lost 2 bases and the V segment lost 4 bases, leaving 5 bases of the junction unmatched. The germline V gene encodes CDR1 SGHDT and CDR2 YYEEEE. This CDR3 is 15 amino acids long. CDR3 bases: TGTGCCAGCAGCACCCCTAGCGGGGGTCAAGAGACCCAGTACTTC. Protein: CASSTPSGGQETQYF.

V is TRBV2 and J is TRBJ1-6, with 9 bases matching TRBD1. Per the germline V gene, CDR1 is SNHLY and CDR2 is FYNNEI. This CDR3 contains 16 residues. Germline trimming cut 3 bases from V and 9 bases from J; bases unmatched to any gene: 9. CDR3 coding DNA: TGTGCCAGCAGTGAGGGGACAGGGTCTGTCAGTTCACCCCTCCACTTT. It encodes CASSEGTGSVSSPLHF. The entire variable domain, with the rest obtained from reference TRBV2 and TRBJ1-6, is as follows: EPEVTQTPSHQVTQMGQEVILRCVPISNHLYFYWYRQILGQKVEFLVSFYNNEISEKSEIFDDQFSVERPDGSNFTLKIRSTKLEDSAMYFCASSEGTGSVSSPLHFGNGTRLTVT.

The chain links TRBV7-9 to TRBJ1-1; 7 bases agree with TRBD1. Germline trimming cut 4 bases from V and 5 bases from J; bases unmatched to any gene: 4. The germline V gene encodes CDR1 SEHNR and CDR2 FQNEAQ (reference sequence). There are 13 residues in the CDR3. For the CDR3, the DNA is TGTGCCAGCAGCTCCCAGGGGGGTACTGAAGCTTTCTTT. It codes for CASSSQGGTEAFF.

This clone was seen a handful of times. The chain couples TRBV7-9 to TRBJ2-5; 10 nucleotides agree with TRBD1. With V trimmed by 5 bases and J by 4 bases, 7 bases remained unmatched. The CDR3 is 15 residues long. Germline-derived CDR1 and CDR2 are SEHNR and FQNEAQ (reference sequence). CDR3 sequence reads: CASSPGQGMGETQYF. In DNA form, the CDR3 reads TGTGCCAGCAGCCCGGGACAGGGGATGGGAGAGACCCAGTACTTC.